Listed below are T cell receptor beta chains from one sample, sequenced in a study of blood T cell repertoires in COVID-19. Sequenced by immunoSEQ multiplex PCR; TCRdb stores in-frame clones only, minus some. The profile shows roughly 150,000 clones, around 85% of them singletons. The material sequenced was peripheral blood. Receptors originate from a human donor in a cohort sampled during active COVID-19. Each CDR3 is given with its conserved first and last residue. Each record gives: J gene, V gene, D gene, CDR3 length, clone size, CDR3 protein, CDR3 DNA. The D gene is left open where the match is weak. Not every row has a clone size; where given, it reads once, few, many or a size class.

j_gene: TRBJ2-2
v_gene: TRBV7-3
d_gene: .
len: 16
abundance: .
CDR3aa: CASSARAGVRTGELFF
CDR3nt: TGTGCCAGCAGCGCCCGGGCAGGGGTGAGGACCGGGGAGCTGTTTTTT

j_gene: TRBJ1-1
v_gene: TRBV9
d_gene: TRBD1
len: 13
abundance: .
CDR3aa: CASSGTGVTEAFF
CDR3nt: TGTGCCAGCAGCGGGACAGGGGTGACTGAAGCTTTCTTT

j_gene: TRBJ1-1
v_gene: TRBV7-2
d_gene: .
len: 15
abundance: .
CDR3aa: CASSLAGGGNTEAFF
CDR3nt: TGTGCCAGCAGCTTAGCAGGGGGTGGGAACACTGAAGCTTTCTTT

j_gene: TRBJ1-1
v_gene: TRBV13
d_gene: .
len: 16
abundance: .
CDR3aa: CASSFTPGPGDTEAFF
CDR3nt: TGTGCCAGCAGCTTTACCCCTGGGCCCGGGGACACTGAAGCTTTCTTT

j_gene: TRBJ1-1
v_gene: TRBV6-6
d_gene: .
len: 14
abundance: once
CDR3aa: CASSFEGAYTEAFF
CDR3nt: TGTGCCAGCAGTTTTGAAGGGGCGTACACTGAAGCTTTCTTT

j_gene: TRBJ2-7
v_gene: TRBV28
d_gene: TRBD1
len: 16
abundance: .
CDR3aa: CASTVRDRGPSYEQYF
CDR3nt: TGTGCCAGCACCGTCAGAGACAGGGGGCCCTCCTACGAGCAGTACTTC

j_gene: TRBJ2-7
v_gene: TRBV19
d_gene: TRBD2
len: 15
abundance: .
CDR3aa: CASSAGLAVAYEQYF
CDR3nt: TGTGCCAGTAGTGCCGGACTAGCGGTAGCCTACGAGCAGTACTTC

j_gene: TRBJ2-4
v_gene: TRBV9
d_gene: TRBD2
len: 19
abundance: .
CDR3aa: CASSVARRGDKLAKNIQYF
CDR3nt: TGTGCCAGCAGCGTAGCAAGGCGGGGGGATAAACTAGCCAAAAACATTCAGTACTTC

j_gene: TRBJ2-5
v_gene: TRBV5-1
d_gene: TRBD1
len: 17
abundance: .
CDR3aa: CASSPGDRRSLGETQYF
CDR3nt: TGCGCCAGCAGCCCAGGGGACAGGCGTTCCTTAGGGGAGACCCAGTACTTC

j_gene: TRBJ1-2
v_gene: TRBV2
d_gene: TRBD1
len: 17
abundance: .
CDR3aa: CASSELGQGEKRYGYTF
CDR3nt: TGTGCCAGCAGTGAGTTGGGACAGGGGGAGAAACGGTATGGCTACACCTTC

j_gene: TRBJ1-2
v_gene: TRBV30
d_gene: .
len: 11
abundance: .
CDR3aa: CASTTNYGYTF
CDR3nt: TGTGCCTCTACTACTAACTATGGCTACACCTTC

j_gene: TRBJ1-1
v_gene: TRBV19
d_gene: .
len: 13
abundance: .
CDR3aa: CASTKGGGTEAFF
CDR3nt: TGTGCCAGTACCAAGGGGGGAGGGACTGAAGCTTTCTTT

j_gene: TRBJ2-7
v_gene: TRBV11-2
d_gene: .
len: 12
abundance: .
CDR3aa: CASRQAPYEQYF
CDR3nt: TGTGCCAGCAGACAGGCCCCCTACGAGCAGTACTTC

j_gene: TRBJ1-6
v_gene: TRBV19
d_gene: .
len: 15
abundance: few
CDR3aa: CASSILQGRNSPLHF
CDR3nt: TGTGCCAGTAGTATCCTACAGGGAAGGAATTCACCCCTCCACTTT

j_gene: TRBJ1-4
v_gene: TRBV12-3/TRBV12-4
d_gene: TRBD1
len: 13
abundance: .
CDR3aa: CASSLGTGEKLFF
CDR3nt: TGTGCCAGCAGTTTAGGGACAGGGGAAAAACTGTTTTTT

j_gene: TRBJ2-7
v_gene: TRBV12-3/TRBV12-4
d_gene: .
len: 12
abundance: .
CDR3aa: CASSSRGYEQYF
CDR3nt: TGTGCCAGCAGTTCCAGGGGCTACGAGCAGTACTTC

j_gene: TRBJ2-7
v_gene: TRBV5-6
d_gene: TRBD1
len: 15
abundance: .
CDR3aa: CASSFGTGLTYEQYF
CDR3nt: TGTGCCAGCAGCTTCGGGACAGGACTCACCTACGAGCAGTACTTC

j_gene: TRBJ1-2
v_gene: TRBV5-3
d_gene: .
len: 15
abundance: few
CDR3aa: CARSPSGEANYGYTF
CDR3nt: TGTGCCAGAAGCCCTTCGGGAGAAGCTAACTATGGCTACACCTTC

j_gene: TRBJ1-2
v_gene: TRBV19
d_gene: .
len: 12
abundance: .
CDR3aa: CASSIPGSGYTF
CDR3nt: TGTGCCAGTAGTATACCGGGTAGTGGCTACACCTTC

j_gene: TRBJ1-2
v_gene: TRBV28
d_gene: TRBD1
len: 15
abundance: .
CDR3aa: CASSREGTGDDGYTF
CDR3nt: TGTGCCAGCAGCCGCGAGGGGACAGGGGACGATGGCTACACCTTC

j_gene: TRBJ2-3
v_gene: TRBV9
d_gene: .
len: 12
abundance: .
CDR3aa: CASSPRENTQYF
CDR3nt: TGTGCCAGCAGCCCCCGCGAAAATACGCAGTATTTT

j_gene: TRBJ2-1
v_gene: TRBV7-9
d_gene: .
len: 16
abundance: .
CDR3aa: CASSSLTSPVYNEQFF
CDR3nt: TGTGCCAGCAGCTCCCTCACTAGCCCTGTCTACAATGAGCAGTTCTTC

j_gene: TRBJ2-5
v_gene: TRBV3-1/TRBV3-2
d_gene: TRBD2
len: 16
abundance: once
CDR3aa: CASSRRTSGGEETQYF
CDR3nt: TGTGCCAGCAGCCGCCGGACTAGCGGGGGGGAGGAGACCCAGTACTTC

j_gene: TRBJ1-5
v_gene: TRBV28
d_gene: TRBD1
len: 15
abundance: .
CDR3aa: CASSLTGGVNQPQHF
CDR3nt: TGTGCCAGCAGTTTAACAGGGGGAGTTAATCAGCCCCAGCATTTT

j_gene: TRBJ2-7
v_gene: TRBV19
d_gene: TRBD2
len: 13
abundance: once
CDR3aa: CASKAAGGLIPTF
CDR3nt: TGTGCCAGTAAAGCAGCGGGAGGCCTAATACCGACTTTC

j_gene: TRBJ2-1
v_gene: TRBV9
d_gene: .
len: 13
abundance: .
CDR3aa: CASSVGSLYEQFF
CDR3nt: TGTGCCAGCAGCGTAGGTAGCCTCTATGAGCAGTTCTTC

j_gene: TRBJ2-7
v_gene: TRBV11-3
d_gene: TRBD2
len: 17
abundance: .
CDR3aa: CASSSQRAASGIREQYF
CDR3nt: TGTGCCAGCAGCTCTCAACGCGCGGCTAGCGGGATACGCGAGCAGTACTTC

j_gene: TRBJ2-5
v_gene: TRBV7-9
d_gene: .
len: 15
abundance: .
CDR3aa: CASSFSLGGQETQYF
CDR3nt: TGTGCCAGCAGCTTTAGTCTGGGGGGTCAAGAGACCCAGTACTTC

j_gene: TRBJ1-1
v_gene: TRBV7-2
d_gene: .
len: 14
abundance: once
CDR3aa: CASSPLGTLRRAFF
CDR3nt: TGTGCCAGCAGCCCATTAGGGACTCTTAGGCGGGCTTTCTTT

j_gene: TRBJ2-5
v_gene: TRBV29-1
d_gene: .
len: 12
abundance: few
CDR3aa: CSAPWGRETQYF
CDR3nt: TGCAGCGCCCCTTGGGGGCGAGAGACCCAGTACTTC

j_gene: TRBJ1-3
v_gene: TRBV6-5
d_gene: .
len: 13
abundance: .
CDR3aa: CASGGFSGNTIYF
CDR3nt: TGTGCCAGCGGAGGTTTCTCTGGAAACACCATATATTTT

j_gene: TRBJ1-1
v_gene: TRBV6-1
d_gene: TRBD1
len: 21
abundance: once
CDR3aa: CASSELTPGQRGSGLNTEAFF
CDR3nt: TGTGCCAGCAGTGAATTGACACCGGGACAGAGGGGCTCTGGGTTGAACACTGAAGCTTTCTTT

j_gene: TRBJ2-1
v_gene: TRBV27
d_gene: .
len: 15
abundance: .
CDR3aa: CASSLQTATYNEQFF
CDR3nt: TGTGCCAGCAGTTTACAGACAGCCACCTACAATGAGCAGTTCTTC

j_gene: TRBJ2-2
v_gene: TRBV19
d_gene: .
len: 14
abundance: .
CDR3aa: CASSNRLNTGELFF
CDR3nt: TGTGCCAGTAGTAACAGGTTGAACACCGGGGAGCTGTTTTTT

j_gene: TRBJ1-5
v_gene: TRBV30
d_gene: .
len: 15
abundance: .
CDR3aa: CAWNRGRLGNQPQHF
CDR3nt: TGTGCCTGGAACCGTGGCAGGTTGGGCAATCAGCCCCAGCATTTT

j_gene: TRBJ1-2
v_gene: TRBV3-1/TRBV3-2
d_gene: .
len: 12
abundance: .
CDR3aa: CASSQGQVGYTF
CDR3nt: TGTGCCAGCAGCCAAGGACAGGTTGGCTACACCTTC

j_gene: TRBJ2-3
v_gene: TRBV5-1
d_gene: TRBD2
len: 14
abundance: .
CDR3aa: CASSRTGGPDTQYF
CDR3nt: TGCGCCAGCAGTCGGACGGGAGGGCCCGATACGCAGTATTTT

j_gene: TRBJ1-4
v_gene: TRBV7-8
d_gene: .
len: 15
abundance: few
CDR3aa: CASSRGAGVGEKLFF
CDR3nt: TGTGCCAGCAGCAGGGGCGCAGGGGTAGGGGAAAAACTGTTTTTT

j_gene: TRBJ1-3
v_gene: TRBV10-3
d_gene: .
len: 14
abundance: .
CDR3aa: CAISEEGAGNTIYF
CDR3nt: TGTGCCATCAGTGAAGAAGGGGCTGGAAACACCATATATTTT

j_gene: TRBJ2-7
v_gene: TRBV30
d_gene: TRBD2
len: 14
abundance: .
CDR3aa: CAWIAGGPAYEQYF
CDR3nt: TGTGCCTGGATTGCGGGAGGGCCCGCTTACGAGCAGTACTTC

j_gene: TRBJ1-2
v_gene: TRBV9
d_gene: .
len: 14
abundance: .
CDR3aa: CASSPEDRNYGYTF
CDR3nt: TGTGCCAGCAGCCCCGAAGACAGGAACTATGGCTACACCTTC

j_gene: TRBJ2-7
v_gene: TRBV3-1/TRBV3-2
d_gene: TRBD2
len: 17
abundance: .
CDR3aa: CASSQVWQREGPYEQYF
CDR3nt: TGTGCCAGCAGCCAAGTATGGCAGCGGGAGGGCCCATACGAGCAGTACTTC

j_gene: TRBJ1-1
v_gene: TRBV5-1
d_gene: TRBD1
len: 14
abundance: few
CDR3aa: CASSGTGLNTEAFF
CDR3nt: TGCGCCAGCAGCGGGACAGGGCTGAACACTGAAGCTTTCTTT

j_gene: TRBJ1-2
v_gene: TRBV9
d_gene: TRBD1
len: 13
abundance: .
CDR3aa: CASSADRGYGYTF
CDR3nt: TGTGCCAGCAGCGCGGACAGGGGGTATGGCTACACCTTC

j_gene: TRBJ2-7
v_gene: TRBV5-1
d_gene: .
len: 13
abundance: .
CDR3aa: CASSPNFSYEQYF
CDR3nt: TGCGCCAGCAGCCCTAACTTTTCTTACGAGCAGTACTTC

j_gene: TRBJ1-5
v_gene: TRBV28
d_gene: .
len: 15
abundance: .
CDR3aa: CASSSQGRSNQPQHF
CDR3nt: TGTGCCAGCAGTTCTCAGGGGCGAAGCAATCAGCCCCAGCATTTT

j_gene: TRBJ1-1
v_gene: TRBV7-3
d_gene: .
len: 13
abundance: once
CDR3aa: CASSFGQYTEAFF
CDR3nt: TGTGCCAGCAGCTTTGGACAGTACACTGAAGCTTTCTTT

j_gene: TRBJ2-3
v_gene: TRBV9
d_gene: .
len: 14
abundance: .
CDR3aa: CASSPFGSTDTQYF
CDR3nt: TGTGCCAGCAGCCCCTTCGGGAGCACAGATACGCAGTATTTT

j_gene: TRBJ1-1
v_gene: TRBV10-2
d_gene: TRBD1
len: 13
abundance: .
CDR3aa: CASVDRGNTEAFF
CDR3nt: TGCGCCAGCGTAGACAGGGGGAACACTGAAGCTTTCTTT

j_gene: TRBJ1-1
v_gene: TRBV18
d_gene: TRBD1
len: 15
abundance: .
CDR3aa: CASSPGTGVATEAFF
CDR3nt: TGTGCCAGCTCACCCGGGACAGGGGTGGCCACTGAAGCTTTCTTT

j_gene: TRBJ1-1
v_gene: TRBV27
d_gene: .
len: 15
abundance: .
CDR3aa: CASSPTPRVNTEAFF
CDR3nt: TGTGCCAGCAGTCCTACCCCCCGAGTGAACACTGAAGCTTTCTTT